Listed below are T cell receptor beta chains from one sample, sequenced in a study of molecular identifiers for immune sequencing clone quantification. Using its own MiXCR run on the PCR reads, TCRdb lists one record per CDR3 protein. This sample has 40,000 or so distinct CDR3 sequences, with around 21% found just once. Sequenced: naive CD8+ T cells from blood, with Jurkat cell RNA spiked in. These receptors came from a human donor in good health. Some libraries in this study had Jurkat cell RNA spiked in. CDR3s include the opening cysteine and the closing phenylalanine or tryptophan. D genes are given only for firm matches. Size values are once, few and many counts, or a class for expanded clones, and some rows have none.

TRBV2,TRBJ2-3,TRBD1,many,CASSLTGIADTQYF,TGTGCCAGCAGTTTGACAGGGATCGCAGATACGCAGTATTTT
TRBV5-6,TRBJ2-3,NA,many,CASSFTLPGVIDTQYF,TGTGCCAGCAGCTTTACCCTTCCAGGAGTAATAGATACGCAGTATTTT
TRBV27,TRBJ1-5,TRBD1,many,CASSPWGTGAQGNQPQHF,TGTGCCAGCAGTCCCTGGGGGACAGGGGCCCAGGGCAATCAGCCCCAGCATTTT
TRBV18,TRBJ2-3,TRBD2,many,CASSLAGASDTQYF,TGTGCCAGCTCACTAGCGGGAGCGTCAGATACGCAGTATTTT
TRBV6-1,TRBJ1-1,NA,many,CASSRYPSTEAFF,TGTGCCAGCAGCCGATACCCGAGCACTGAAGCTTTCTTT
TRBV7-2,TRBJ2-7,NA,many,CASSSGADYEQYF,TGTGCCAGCAGCTCTGGCGCGGATTACGAGCAGTACTTC
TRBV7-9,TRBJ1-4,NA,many,CASSLAAGDEKLFF,TGTGCCAGCAGCTTAGCGGCGGGAGATGAAAAACTGTTTTTT
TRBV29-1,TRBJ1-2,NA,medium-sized,CSVNDRTSRNGYTF,TGCAGCGTCAACGACCGAACTAGTCGTAATGGCTACACCTTC
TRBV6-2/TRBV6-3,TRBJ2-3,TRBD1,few,CASSDGTGVWTDTQYF,TGTGCCAGCAGTGACGGGACAGGGGTTTGGACAGATACGCAGTATTTT
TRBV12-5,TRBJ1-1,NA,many,CASGPGGSNTEAFF,TGTGCTAGTGGCCCCGGGGGTTCGAACACTGAAGCTTTCTTT
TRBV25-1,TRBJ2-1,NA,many,CASSEYEVSRDEQFF,TGTGCCAGCAGTGAATATGAGGTTTCACGGGATGAGCAGTTCTTC
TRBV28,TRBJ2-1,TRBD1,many,CASSFSEGGDEQFF,TGTGCCAGCAGTTTCTCTGAAGGGGGCGATGAGCAGTTCTTC
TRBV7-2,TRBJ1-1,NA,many,CASSPLNRAFAEAFF,TGTGCCAGCAGCCCCCTCAACAGGGCGTTCGCTGAAGCTTTCTTT
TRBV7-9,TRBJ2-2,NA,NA,CASSLVGGTGELFF,TGTGCCAGCAGCTTAGTCGGAGGGACCGGGGAGCTGTTTTTT
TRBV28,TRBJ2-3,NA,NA,CASGLPAPDTQYF,TGTGCCAGCGGGTTGCCGGCCCCAGATACGCAGTATTTT
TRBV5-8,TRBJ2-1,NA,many,CASSFQGIYNEQFF,TGTGCCAGCAGCTTCCAGGGGATCTACAATGAGCAGTTCTTC
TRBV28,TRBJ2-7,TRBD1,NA,CASSLFGQGYEQYF,TGTGCCAGCAGTTTATTCGGACAGGGGTACGAGCAGTACTTC
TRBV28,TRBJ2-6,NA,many,CASSLTPGANVLTF,TGTGCCAGCAGTTTAACCCCTGGGGCCAACGTCCTGACTTTC
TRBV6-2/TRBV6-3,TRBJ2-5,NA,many,CASSGGSGLKTQYF,TGTGCCAGCAGCGGCGGGTCAGGGTTGAAGACCCAGTACTTC
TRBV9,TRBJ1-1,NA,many,CASSVSPMRGRGNTEAFF,TGTGCCAGCAGCGTATCCCCTATGAGGGGCAGGGGTAACACTGAAGCTTTCTTT
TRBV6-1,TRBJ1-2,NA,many,CASSEDAFTPEGYGYTF,TGTGCCAGCAGTGAAGACGCATTTACCCCAGAAGGATATGGCTACACCTTC
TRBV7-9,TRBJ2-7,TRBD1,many,CASSPPGQSFYEQYF,TGTGCCAGCAGCCCTCCGGGACAGAGTTTCTACGAGCAGTACTTC
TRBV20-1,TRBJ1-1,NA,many,CSARAFTYAEAFF,TGCAGTGCTAGAGCTTTTACATACGCTGAAGCTTTCTTT
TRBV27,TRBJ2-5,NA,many,CASSLGAAKTQETQYF,TGTGCCAGCAGTTTGGGGGCCGCAAAAACTCAAGAGACCCAGTACTTC
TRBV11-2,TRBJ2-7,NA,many,CASSPLMGGGYEQYF,TGTGCCAGCAGCCCTTTGATGGGGGGCGGTTACGAGCAGTACTTC
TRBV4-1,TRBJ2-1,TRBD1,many,CASSQENRGPSYNEQFF,TGCGCCAGCAGCCAAGAGAACAGGGGACCCTCCTACAATGAGCAGTTCTTC
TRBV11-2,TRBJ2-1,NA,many,CASSPTVGHEQFF,TGTGCCAGCAGCCCAACAGTGGGGCATGAGCAGTTCTTC
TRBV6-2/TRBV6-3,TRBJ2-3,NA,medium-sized,CASSLAWATDTQYF,TGTGCCAGCAGCCTAGCGTGGGCCACAGATACGCAGTATTTT
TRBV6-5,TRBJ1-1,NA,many,CASSYGTMNTEAFF,TGTGCCAGCAGTTACGGGACTATGAACACTGAAGCTTTCTTT
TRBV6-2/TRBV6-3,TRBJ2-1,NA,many,CASSYSGPGANEQFF,TGTGCCAGCAGTTACTCTGGTCCGGGGGCCAATGAGCAGTTCTTC
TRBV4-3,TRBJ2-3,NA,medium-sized,CASSQDDSFADTQYF,TGCGCCAGCAGCCAAGACGACAGTTTTGCAGATACGCAGTATTTT
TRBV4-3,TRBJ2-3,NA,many,CASSQGRGSADTQYF,TGCGCCAGCAGCCAAGGGCGGGGTTCAGCAGATACGCAGTATTTT
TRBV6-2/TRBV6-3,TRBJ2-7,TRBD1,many,CASRHLWDRGLEQYF,TGTGCCAGCAGACACCTTTGGGACAGGGGTCTCGAGCAGTACTTC
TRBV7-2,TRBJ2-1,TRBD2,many,CASSFSSGGADEQFF,TGTGCCAGCAGCTTTTCTAGCGGGGGGGCTGATGAGCAGTTCTTC
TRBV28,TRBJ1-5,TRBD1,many,CASSLYKGASNQPQHF,TGTGCCAGCAGTTTATATAAGGGGGCGAGCAATCAGCCCCAGCATTTT
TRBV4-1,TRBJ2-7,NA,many,CASSQDAQGYEQYF,TGCGCCAGCAGCCAAGATGCACAGGGTTACGAGCAGTACTTC
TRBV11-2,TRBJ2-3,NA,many,CASSLGGSGTDTQYF,TGTGCCAGCAGCTTAGGAGGGAGTGGCACAGATACGCAGTATTTT
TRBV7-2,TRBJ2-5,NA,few,CASSLAGGHREAQYF,TGTGCCAGCAGCTTAGCGGGGGGCCACCGAGAGGCCCAGTACTTC
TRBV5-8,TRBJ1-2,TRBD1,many,CASSLGPDREYSYGYTF,TGTGCCAGCAGCTTGGGTCCGGACAGGGAGTACAGCTATGGCTACACCTTC
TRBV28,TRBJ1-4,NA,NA,CATSATVNEKLFF,TGTGCCACCTCCGCGACAGTCAATGAAAAACTGTTTTTT
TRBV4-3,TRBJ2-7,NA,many,CASSQDRSSSYEQYF,TGCGCCAGCAGCCAGGACCGATCGAGCTCCTACGAGCAGTACTTC
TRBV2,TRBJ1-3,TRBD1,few,CASADRGPGNTIYF,TGTGCCAGCGCTGACAGGGGACCTGGAAACACCATATATTTT
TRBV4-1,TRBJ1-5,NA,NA,CASSQAIGSQPQHF,TGCGCCAGCAGCCAAGCGATAGGGAGCCAGCCCCAGCATTTT
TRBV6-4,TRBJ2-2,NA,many,CASSGSTGELFF,TGTGCCAGCAGTGGGAGCACCGGGGAGCTGTTTTTT